This T cell receptor beta chain emerged from a study of CD8 T cells in ankylosing spondylitis (dated by TCRdb to between 2016 and 2019). Broadly, across the study: To find TCR variants linked to disease, the study profiled T cell receptor beta repertoires in ankylosing spondylitis patients and healthy donors. In total, the full study cohort was made up of roughly 110 healthy donors and about two dozen ankylosing spondylitis patients. Peripheral blood was sampled, and synovial fluid was additionally collected from ankylosing spondylitis patients. Overall study results and their limits: The disease-linked clones had a CD8+ phenotype and were found at relatively low frequencies in peripheral blood. Some motif variants were previously reported in synovial fluid and blood of reactive arthritis patients, suggesting common disease-initiation mechanisms. A TCR beta motif made up of several highly homologous amino acid variants appeared to be characteristic of blood from ankylosing spondylitis patients. The disease-linked clones were reported as significantly enriched in matched synovial fluid samples from ankylosing spondylitis patients.

Sequenced on an Illumina HiSeq 2500. TCR beta libraries were prepared by quantitative 5'-RACE with molecular barcodes. The published analysis was carried out like this. A new computational method, built on a probabilistic model of VDJ rearrangement, was used to identify disease-linked TCR variants. TCRdb reprocessed the public reads (quality trimming at Q25 with fastp, clone calling with MiXCR) and kept in-frame beta chains. Each CDR3 protein gets just one entry, which takes the most common genes and DNA from the rows behind it. The V and J calls and clone size are TCRdb's, not the authors'. In all, the sample holds some 70,000 distinct CDR3 sequences, and approximately 5% of those were seen once. The ten largest account for about 2.2% of the sample. This clonotype was counted many times. What this receptor recognizes is not known. No base quality information exists; no much larger clone differs at one position.

Trimmed from V: 6 bases; trimmed from J: 6 bases; junction bases lacking a gene match: 10. Inclusive of the bounding cysteine and phenylalanine, the CDR3 is 16 residues long. Only the CDR3 portion is preserved as DNA: 48 bases, with reading frame beginning at the first base. Based on the germline V gene, the CDR1 and CDR2 sequences are MNHEY and SVGAGI. The sequence links TRBV6-5 to TRBJ2-1; 11 middle bases align to TRBD1. The clonotype was recovered from a male donor with ankylosing spondylitis or in good health (not recorded which). The specimen sequenced was blood, either unsorted or a sorted T cell fraction (not recorded which). The nucleotide sequence is TGTGCCAGCAGAATTACCGGGACAGGGGGTTCCAATGAGCAGTTCTTC. It specifies CASRITGTGGSNEQFF.